This entry features one T cell receptor (beta chain) sequence. Its antigen is unidentified. Donors had nominal health at sampling but likely had unrecorded immune exposures. Germline loops: CDR1 MNHNS, CDR2 SASEGT. V was trimmed by 4 bases and J by 6 bases, leaving 7 bases between them. There are 13 residues in the CDR3. The data were taken from a study of cytomegalovirus exposure and HLA in healthy donors. Overall study results and limits: It was in a later analysis that TCR association rates were seen to vary by HLA locus, highest for DRB1 and lowest for HLA-C. For presence/absence analyses, sequencing depth was assumed to be roughly uniform across donors.

Vbeta (60) and Jbeta (13) primers were used in the PCR. Here immunoSEQ multiplex PCR was the method, and the copy in TCRdb shows in-frame clones only, minus some. The sample lists under 130,000 clones, around 76% occurring once. The material sequenced was PBMCs. The J gene is TRBJ1-6, the V gene TRBV6-1, with unresolved D. The source of this sequence is a man in his forties or fifties in good health and CMV-seropositive. The CDR3 sequence is CASSGELNSPLHF. In DNA, the CDR3 is TGTGCCAGCAGTGGTGAACTTAATTCACCCCTCCACTTT.